This T cell receptor (beta chain) was obtained from a study of blood T cell repertoires in COVID-19. In the study overall: T cells, B-cell-depleted T cells, or PBMCs supplied cDNA or gDNA.

This clone was seen once. The data were produced by immunoSEQ multiplex PCR, yet TCRdb's version contains in-frame clones alone and is incomplete. The repertoire holds roughly 73,000 clones, with about 80% as singletons. Germline assignment: CDR1 SGHNT and CDR2 YYREEE (reference sequence). Deletions cut 2 bases from V and 6 bases from J, with 15 bases between. CDR3 length: 14 amino acids. The rearrangement joins TRBV5-4 to TRBJ2-7, with D maybe TRBD2 (6 bases). The TCR was taken from a human donor in a cohort sampled during active COVID-19. Sequenced input: peripheral blood. The CDR3 protein is CASSLRGLSLEQYF. The CDR3 nucleotides read TGTGCCAGCAGCTTAAGGGGACTTTCGCTCGAGCAGTACTTC.